The present TCR beta chain was sequenced within a study of beta chain features in type 1 diabetes (dated by TCRdb to the late 2010s). For the wider study: Patients and healthy donors did not differ in mean age, gender distribution, total cell number or subset yield. Across all samples, approximately 98,000,000 sorted cells were examined, and cell number per subset correlated strongly with RNA yield. The study compared TCRB repertoires of sorted circulating CD4+ T cell subsets between recently diagnosed type 1 diabetes patients and matched healthy donors. Regulatory and stem cell-like memory subsets were isolated from only 8 patients and roughly 8 healthy donors, whereas naive and central memory subsets came from all 30 or so donors. Study-wide conclusions, independent of this receptor: PCR may preferentially amplify shorter templates, but because patient and control samples were amplified and corrected together, any resulting skew would affect both groups equally. At VDJ recombination sites, patients with type 1 diabetes made fewer insertions and deleted more nucleotides, a pattern implying thymic rearrangement abnormalities. A moderate but significant shortening of TCRB CDR3 length was observed in type 1 diabetes patients in all four CD4+ subsets. The naive, central memory and regulatory TCRB repertoires appeared to resemble one another more closely among patients than among healthy donors. Because cDNA was sequenced instead of genomic DNA, highly expressing activated cells could be over-represented, though the groups showed no difference in activation or CD3 levels. Because small numbers of individuals were included in the HLA sub-analyses, any influence of HLA type on TCRB rearrangement was left unresolved.

A single peripheral blood draw of 95 to 150 mL on average was collected from each donor into heparinised tubes. A BD FACSAria II and a panel including CD45RO, CCR7, CD25, CD127, CD95 and CD27 were used to sort naive, central memory, regulatory and stem cell-like memory CD4+ T cells. Purity was above 98% for every sorted population. PBMCs were isolated right away by Lymphoprep density gradient centrifugation and were stained directly, without culture. So that batch effects would be minimized, each experiment stained and sorted samples in pairs, pairing one healthy donor with one patient. Spanning cysteine to phenylalanine, the CDR3 consists of 14 amino acids. Of all the DNA, just the CDR3 is kept, 42 bases in frame from base 1. CDR1 is given as SGDLS and CDR2 as YYNGEE, both from the germline V gene. The junction shows trimming of 1 base on V and 0 bases on J, plus 5 bases between the germline ends.

A note on this clone: Its antigen has not been determined. No clone much larger than this one lies a single base away; base qualities are absent.

All of the isolated RNA was reverse transcribed with the High Capacity cDNA Reverse Transcription Kit, so expressed TCRB transcripts were sequenced. Deep immunoSEQ sequencing was performed on naive, central memory and regulatory T cell samples, with an average of roughly 3.5 million total reads per sample. Sorted cells were lysed in RLT buffer and RNA was extracted with DNase-treated RNeasy Micro or Mini kits, depending on cell number. To prevent cross-contamination, each cell subset was processed individually, whereas patient and healthy donor samples were processed jointly. TCRB sequences were amplified from cDNA with the immunoSEQ multiplex PCR, producing 87-bp fragments spanning the CDR3 region. Amplicons were sequenced on the Illumina HiSeq platform. The paper's processing steps were these. PCR bias was computationally corrected using synthetic template baselines, reads within Hamming distance 2 were collapsed, and singletons that could not be merged were discarded. Reads were aligned to IMGT to assign V, D and J genes, CDR3 length, and insertions or deletions at six rearrangement sites. Within each subset, clonotype counts were normalized to sorted cell number, and only after that were true diversity and Gini coefficients computed with the tcR R package. The overlap coefficient, calculated on TCRB nucleotide sequences, was used to measure repertoire sharing. Out-of-frame TCRB sequences from naive cells were analyzed as a proxy for the pre-selection repertoire. TCRdb mirrors the immuneACCESS table, restricted to in-frame sequences. Some clones are absent from its copies; in checked studies, under half trace to an unresolved V gene, and the reason for the others is unknown. Clone size and the V and J calls come from that table; the DNA yielded D and trimming. This sample has around 690,000 clones in its table, and around 12% of those were observed once. 0.095% to 0.15% of the sample rests with the top ten.

The source material was naive CD4+ T cells from blood. Interpreted using the paper, the cell subset or site label stands for: true naive CD4+ T cells. The clonotype originates from a man aged 25 to 40 with type 1 diabetes. The rearrangement combines TRBV9 with TRBJ1-5; no D gene is confidently identified. The CDR3: CASSVQDSNQPQHF. The base sequence is TGTGCCAGCAGCGTACAGGATAGCAATCAGCCCCAGCATTTT.